Each of the 12 T cell receptor beta chains below was sequenced from the same sample in a study of vaccination effects on CD4 cells after COVID-19. Assay: immunoSEQ multiplex PCR; the TCRdb copy retains only in-frame clones and omits some. The sample comprises about 36,000 clones, about 78% of which are singletons, and about a sixth rests with the top ten. ViraFEST expansion of antigen-specific CD4+ T cells with viral peptide pools preceded sequencing. The authors isolated CD4+ T cells after around nine days of culture. According to PCR results, the person was infected with SARS-CoV-2 between March and December 2020. Their target antigens are unknown. The specimen comprised CD4+ T cells from PBMCs cultured with HCoV-NL63 spike peptides, sampled before COVID-19 vaccination. These receptors originate from a human donor who had a prior SARS-CoV-2 infection.

The chain uses TRBV9 and TRBJ2-3; D unclear. Looked up from germline, CDR1 is SGDLS and CDR2 is YYNGEE. V shed 3 bases and J shed 3 bases, with 11 bases lying between them. This CDR3 spans 14 amino acids. Written as DNA, the CDR3 is TGTGCCAGCAGCGCGGCCAGGTGGACAGATACGCAGTATTTT. Amino acids: CASSAARWTDTQYF.

This clone appeared a few times. This rearrangement joins TRBV7-9 to TRBJ1-6, with no clear D. Trimming took 0 bases from V and 7 from J, leaving 7 bases between them. CDR1 is SEHNR and CDR2 is FQNEAQ in the germline V gene (reference sequence). The CDR3 spans 14 residues. Here the CDR3 reads CASSLAGNNSPLHF. CDR3 bases: TGTGCCAGCAGCTTAGCAGGGAACAATTCACCCCTCCACTTT.

V usage is TRBV5-1 and J usage is TRBJ2-7; D unresolved. Trimming cost V 3 bases and J 2 bases, with 15 bases left between them. Germline CDR1 reads SGHRS; CDR2 reads YFSETQ. The CDR3 has 15 residues. CDR3 loop: CASSSSPTRTYEQYF. The CDR3 nucleotides are TGCGCCAGCAGCTCATCCCCGACCCGCACCTACGAGCAGTACTTC.

DNA of the CDR3: TGTGCCAGCAGCAACGCGGGGGGAGGTGGAGATACGCAGTATTTT. The encoded protein is CASSNAGGGGDTQYF. The V and J genes are TRBV7-9 and TRBJ2-3, with TRBD2 matching over 8 bases. From germline, CDR1 is SEHNR and CDR2 FQNEAQ (reference sequence). V was clipped by 5 bases and J by 5 bases; unmatched bases: 9. The CDR3 loop spans 15 amino acids. The complete variable domain, with remaining parts taken from reference TRBV7-9 and TRBJ2-3, reads DTGVSQNPRHKITKRGQNVTFRCDPISEHNRLYWYRQTLGQGPEFLTYFQNEAQLEKSRLLSDRFSAERPKGSFSTLEIQRTEQGDSAMYLCASSNAGGGGDTQYFGPGTRLTVL.

Ten or more counts support this clone. The V and J genes are TRBV7-3 and TRBJ2-2, with 9 bases matching TRBD2. V gave up 2 bases and J gave up 2 bases; unmatched junction bases: 3. Per the germline V gene, CDR1 is SGHTA and CDR2 is FQGTGA. The CDR3 is 16 residues long. CDR3 residues: CASSLLGLANTGELFF. CDR3 coding DNA: TGTGCCAGCAGCTTATTGGGACTAGCTAACACCGGGGAGCTGTTTTTT.

The V call is TRBV5-1, the J call TRBJ2-3; D is perhaps TRBD1 or TRBD2 (5 bases each). CDR3 length: 15 amino acids. Deletions cut 1 base from V and 6 bases from J, with 15 bases between. Germline values: CDR1 SGHRS, CDR2 YFSETQ. The CDR3 sequence is CASSLTGPLGDTQYF. The CDR3 region has the DNA TGCGCCAGCAGCTTGACGGGGCCTCTCGGGGATACGCAGTATTTT.

The chain uses TRBV6-5 and TRBJ2-7; maybe TRBD1 (5 bases). With 6 bases removed from V and 2 bases from J, the gap between germline ends came to 11 bases. There are 13 residues in the CDR3. Germline CDR1 MNHEY, CDR2 SVGAGI. The DNA for the CDR3 is TGTGCCAGCAGAGCCAGGGTCGCCTACGAGCAGTACTTC. Protein sequence: CASRARVAYEQYF.

DNA of the CDR3: TGTGCCAGCAGCTCCGGGACAGGTCCCCGGGAGCAGTACTTC. Protein sequence: CASSSGTGPREQYF. The rearrangement uses TRBV3-1 (or the pseudogene TRBV3-2) and TRBJ2-7, with TRBD1 identical over 8 bases. This CDR3 contains 14 residues. The V gene end was trimmed by 5 bases and the J gene end by 7 bases; junction bases not matched to a gene: 10. Germline V lookup: CDR1 LGHDT, CDR2 YNNKEL (reference sequence).

This rearrangement joins TRBV18 to TRBJ2-5; TRBD1 aligns across 9 bases. V lost 0 bases and J lost 0; bases outside the gene matches: 2. Germline V lookup: CDR1 KGHSH, CDR2 LQKENI. CDR3 length: 16 residues. In nucleotides, the CDR3 is TGTGCCAGCTCACCACCTGGGACAGGGTACCAAGAGACCCAGTACTTC. It is translated as CASSPPGTGYQETQYF. Based on the CDR3 plus reference TRBV18 and TRBJ2-5, the full variable domain is NAGVMQNPRHLVRRRGQEARLRCSPMKGHSHVYWYRQLPEEGLKFMVYLQKENIIDESGMPKERFSAEFPKEGPSILRIQQVVRGDSAAYFCASSPPGTGYQETQYFGPGTRLLVL.

The chain uses TRBV6-2 or TRBV6-3 and TRBJ2-3; D tentatively fits TRBD1 or TRBD2 (6 bases each). Looked up from germline, CDR1 is MNHEY and CDR2 is SVGEGT. Trimming removed 6 bases at V and 1 base at J, with 20 bases between. There are 17 residues in the CDR3. CDR3: CASSRVRGDMGTDTQYF. Here the CDR3 DNA reads TGTGCCAGCAGCCGAGTGAGGGGGGATATGGGCACAGATACGCAGTATTTT.

The chain employs TRBV9 and TRBJ2-1; D is unclear. V was cut by 0 bases and J by 2 bases, with 12 bases left in between. Germline V lookup: CDR1 SGDLS, CDR2 YYNGEE. The CDR3 sequence is 16 residues long. As DNA, the CDR3 is TGTGCCAGCAGCGTAGGGTCGCCACAGACCTACAATGAGCAGTTCTTC. This translates into CASSVGSPQTYNEQFF.

This rearrangement joins TRBV29-1 to TRBJ2-7; 8 bases are a match to TRBD2. CDR3 length equals 15 residues. Germline CDR1 reads SQVTM; CDR2 reads ANQGSEA. The ends lost 0 bases at V and 2 bases at J; junction bases unmatched: 6. The CDR3 region has the DNA TGCAGCGTTGAAGATCCGGGACTAGGGACCTACGAGCAGTACTTC. Its protein product is CSVEDPGLGTYEQYF.